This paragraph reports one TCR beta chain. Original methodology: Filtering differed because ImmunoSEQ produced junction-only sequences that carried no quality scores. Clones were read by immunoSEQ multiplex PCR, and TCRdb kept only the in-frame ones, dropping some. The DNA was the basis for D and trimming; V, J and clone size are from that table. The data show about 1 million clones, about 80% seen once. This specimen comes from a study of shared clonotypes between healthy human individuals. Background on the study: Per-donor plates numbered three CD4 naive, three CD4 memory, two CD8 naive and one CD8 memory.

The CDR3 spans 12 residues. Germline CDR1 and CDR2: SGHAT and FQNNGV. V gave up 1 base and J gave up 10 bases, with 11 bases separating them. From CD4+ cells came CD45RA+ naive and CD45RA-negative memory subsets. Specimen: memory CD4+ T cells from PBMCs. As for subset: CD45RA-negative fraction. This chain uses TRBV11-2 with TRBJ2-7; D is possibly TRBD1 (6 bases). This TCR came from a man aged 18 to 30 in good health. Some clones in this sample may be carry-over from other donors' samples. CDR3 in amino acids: CASSLGDRPQYF. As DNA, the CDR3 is TGTGCCAGCAGCTTAGGAGACAGGCCCCAGTACTTC.